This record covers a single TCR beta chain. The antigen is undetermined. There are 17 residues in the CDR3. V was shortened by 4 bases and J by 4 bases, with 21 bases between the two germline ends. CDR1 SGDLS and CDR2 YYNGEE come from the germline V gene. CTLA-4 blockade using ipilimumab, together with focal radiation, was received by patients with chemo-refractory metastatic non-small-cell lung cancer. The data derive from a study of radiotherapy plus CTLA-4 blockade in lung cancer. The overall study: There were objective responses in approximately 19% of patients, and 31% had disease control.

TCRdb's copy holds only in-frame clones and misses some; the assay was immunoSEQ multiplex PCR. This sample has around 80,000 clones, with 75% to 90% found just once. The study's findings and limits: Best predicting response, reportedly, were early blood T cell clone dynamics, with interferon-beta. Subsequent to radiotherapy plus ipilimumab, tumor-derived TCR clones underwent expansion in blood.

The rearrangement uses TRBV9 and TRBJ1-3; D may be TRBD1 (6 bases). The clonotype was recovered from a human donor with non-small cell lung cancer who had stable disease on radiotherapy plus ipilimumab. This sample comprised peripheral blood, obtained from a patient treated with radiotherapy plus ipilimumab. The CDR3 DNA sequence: TGTGCCAGCAGCCCTCCGGGGCGTCCAGGGACAGGAAACACCATATATTTT. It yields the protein CASSPPGRPGTGNTIYF.